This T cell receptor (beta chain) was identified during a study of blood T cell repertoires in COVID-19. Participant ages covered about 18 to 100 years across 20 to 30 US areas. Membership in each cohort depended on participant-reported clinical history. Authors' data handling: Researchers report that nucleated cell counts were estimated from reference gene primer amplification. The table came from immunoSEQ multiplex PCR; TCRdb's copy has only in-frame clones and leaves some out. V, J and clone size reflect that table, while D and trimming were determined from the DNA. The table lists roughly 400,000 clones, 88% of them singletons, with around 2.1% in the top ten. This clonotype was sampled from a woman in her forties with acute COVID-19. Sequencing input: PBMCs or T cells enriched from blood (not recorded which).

The CDR3 bases are TGTGCCTGGAGGGGGACAGGTACCACGTCTAACTATGGCTACACCTTC. Encoded protein: CAWRGTGTTSNYGYTF. V and J are TRBV30 and TRBJ1-2; 8 bases are a match to TRBD1. Trimming removed 3 bases from V and 0 bases from J; junction bases left unmatched: 9. This CDR3 spans 16 amino acids. Germline values: CDR1 GTSNPN, CDR2 SVGIG (reference sequence).